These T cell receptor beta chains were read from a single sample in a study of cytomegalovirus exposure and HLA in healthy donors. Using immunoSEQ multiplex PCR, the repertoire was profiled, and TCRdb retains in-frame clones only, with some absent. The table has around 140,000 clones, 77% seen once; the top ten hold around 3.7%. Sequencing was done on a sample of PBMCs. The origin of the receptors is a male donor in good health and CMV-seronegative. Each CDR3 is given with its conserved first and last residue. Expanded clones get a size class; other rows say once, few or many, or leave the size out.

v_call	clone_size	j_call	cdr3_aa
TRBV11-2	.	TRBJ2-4	CASSALSGKNSQYF
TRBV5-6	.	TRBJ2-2	CASSHRDSNTGELFF
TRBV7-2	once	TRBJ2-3	CAHSGGNTDTQYF
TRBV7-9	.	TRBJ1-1	CASSEDRIRVTEAFF
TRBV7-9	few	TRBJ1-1	CASILGGSQNTEAFF
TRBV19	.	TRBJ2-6	CATVAGSGANGLTF
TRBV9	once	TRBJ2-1	CASSVDLAGGNEQFF
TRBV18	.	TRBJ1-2	CASSPGVGPGSGYTF
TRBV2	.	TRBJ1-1	CASRILATEGNTEAFF
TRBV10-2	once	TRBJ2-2	CASNPGLKGGELFF
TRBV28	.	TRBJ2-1	CASSLGLAGAAEQFF
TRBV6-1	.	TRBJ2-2	CASSEEGLGTGELFF
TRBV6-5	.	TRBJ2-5	CASRGTSGSMETQYF
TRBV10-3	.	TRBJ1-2	CAISESQGSDGYTF
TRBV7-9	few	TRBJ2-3	CASSLASGGEDTQYF
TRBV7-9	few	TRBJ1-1	CASSLGQVNTEAFF
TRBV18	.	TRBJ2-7	CASSAVISDSITYEQYF
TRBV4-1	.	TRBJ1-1	CASSQVGQEKSWNTEAFF
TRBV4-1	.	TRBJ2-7	CASSPTGGSSYEQYF
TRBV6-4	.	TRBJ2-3	CASSDSWGDTQYF